These T cell receptor beta chains were read from a single sample in a study of blood T cell repertoires in COVID-19. Assay used: immunoSEQ multiplex PCR; TCRdb lists only in-frame clones, some missing. Of around 150,000 clones in the sample, around 80% were seen once. The material sequenced was peripheral blood. These receptors were taken from a man between 60 and 75 years old with active or convalescent COVID-19. CDR3s include the opening cysteine and the closing phenylalanine or tryptophan. The order of the fields is D gene, J gene, V gene, clone size, CDR3 protein, CDR3 DNA. A D gene is named only where the DNA matches it firmly. The size field is filled for only some rows; it gives once, few, many or a size class.

TRBD2	TRBJ2-3	TRBV6-6	.	CASSPRTSGRRTDTQYF	TGTGCCAGCAGTCCTAGGACTAGCGGGAGAAGGACAGATACGCAGTATTTT
.	TRBJ2-7	TRBV9	few	CASSVGAGPYEQYF	TGTGCCAGCAGCGTAGGGGCAGGCCCCTACGAGCAGTACTTC
.	TRBJ2-7	TRBV6-5	.	CASRIQGTSYEQYF	TGTGCCAGCAGGATCCAGGGCACGTCCTACGAGCAGTACTTC
.	TRBJ2-7	TRBV3-1/TRBV3-2	.	CASSQDTPGGQYF	TGTGCCAGCAGCCAAGATACGCCCGGAGGTCAGTACTTC
TRBD2	TRBJ2-3	TRBV27	once	CASSLSLAGGPDTQYF	TGTGCCAGCAGTTTATCCCTAGCGGGAGGGCCAGATACGCAGTATTTT
.	TRBJ2-7	TRBV3-1/TRBV3-2	.	CASSQDLFGEQYF	TGTGCCAGCAGCCAAGATCTGTTCGGCGAGCAGTACTTC
.	TRBJ2-1	TRBV4-1	.	CASSPDKGLVFEQFF	TGCGCCAGCAGCCCGGATAAGGGGCTGGTATTTGAGCAGTTCTTC
TRBD1	TRBJ2-7	TRBV2	many	CASSRDSFYEQYF	TGTGCCAGCAGCCGGGACAGTTTCTACGAGCAGTACTTC
TRBD1	TRBJ1-3	TRBV9	.	CASSERDSSGNTIYF	TGTGCCAGCAGCGAACGGGACAGCTCTGGAAACACCATATATTTT
.	TRBJ1-1	TRBV7-9	few	CASSRPMSGYTEAFF	TGTGCCAGCAGCCGCCCCATGTCGGGGTACACTGAAGCTTTCTTT
.	TRBJ2-7	TRBV7-6	.	CASSLRQGSYEQYF	TGTGCCAGCAGCTTACGGCAGGGCTCCTACGAGCAGTACTTC
TRBD2	TRBJ2-7	TRBV19	.	CASSRRGGDAYEQYF	TGTGCCAGTTCTCGCCGCGGGGGGGACGCCTACGAGCAGTACTTC
.	TRBJ1-5	TRBV9	few	CASSGTGGRQPQHF	TGTGCCAGCAGCGGGACCGGGGGGCGGCAGCCCCAGCATTTT
.	TRBJ2-2	TRBV24-1	once	CASALTGANTGELFF	TGTGCCAGCGCATTGACAGGAGCGAACACCGGGGAGCTGTTTTTT
TRBD1	TRBJ1-2	TRBV24-1	.	CATSPGQGNYGYTF	TGTGCCACTTCCCCGGGACAGGGCAACTATGGCTACACCTTC
TRBD2	TRBJ2-7	TRBV2	.	CASSLPTSGYEQYF	TGTGCCAGCAGCCTCCCCACTAGCGGCTACGAGCAGTACTTC
TRBD2	TRBJ2-1	TRBV18	few	CASSPQVRGSSEQFF	TGTGCCAGCTCACCACAAGTCCGCGGGAGCTCTGAGCAGTTCTTC
.	TRBJ2-1	TRBV3-1/TRBV3-2	.	CASSPPGKKAHEQFF	TGTGCCAGCAGCCCCCCGGGGAAGAAGGCCCATGAGCAGTTCTTC
.	TRBJ2-7	TRBV6-5	.	CASGSYEQYF	TGTGCCAGCGGGAGCTACGAGCAGTACTTC
.	TRBJ1-1	TRBV6-5	once	CASRWGGETEAFF	TGTGCCAGCAGGTGGGGGGGGGAAACTGAAGCTTTCTTT
TRBD1	TRBJ1-6	TRBV7-3	.	CASSTSGTGLSPLHF	TGTGCCAGCAGCACTTCCGGGACAGGGTTATCACCCCTCCACTTT
.	TRBJ2-7	TRBV7-9	once	CASSPGRGGYEQYF	TGTGCCAGCAGCCCGGGCCGGGGTGGGTACGAGCAGTACTTC
.	TRBJ2-3	TRBV2	.	CASSGSRPSTDTQYF	TGTGCCAGCAGTGGTTCTAGGCCCAGCACAGATACGCAGTATTTT
TRBD1	TRBJ2-2	TRBV10-1	once	CASRPGTGASGELFF	TGCGCCAGCAGACCCGGGACAGGGGCTAGCGGGGAGCTGTTTTTT
TRBD2	TRBJ2-1	TRBV10-3	.	CAISESSGTSRNEQFF	TGTGCCATCAGTGAGTCGTCCGGGACTAGTAGGAATGAGCAGTTCTTC
.	TRBJ1-5	TRBV4-1	few	CASSQSQLQNQPQHF	TGCGCCAGCAGCCAATCTCAGCTACAGAATCAGCCCCAGCATTTT
TRBD1	TRBJ1-1	TRBV11-2	.	CASTVETGRTEAFF	TGTGCCAGCACCGTCGAGACAGGGCGGACTGAAGCTTTCTTT
TRBD2	TRBJ2-7	TRBV3-1/TRBV3-2	.	CASSQGGLAGAYGSYEQYF	TGTGCCAGCAGCCAAGGGGGACTAGCGGGAGCGTACGGATCCTACGAGCAGTACTTC
.	TRBJ1-4	TRBV12-3/TRBV12-4	few	CASTSMSWEKLFF	TGTGCCAGCACCTCTATGAGCTGGGAAAAACTGTTTTTT
TRBD1	TRBJ2-6	TRBV5-5	.	CASGQQGPGANVLTF	TGTGCCAGCGGCCAACAGGGGCCTGGGGCCAACGTCCTGACTTTC
TRBD2	TRBJ2-1	TRBV9	.	CASSVVAGGFNEQFF	TGTGCCAGCAGCGTAGTTGCGGGAGGATTCAATGAGCAGTTCTTC
.	TRBJ2-1	TRBV5-1	.	CASSPLPGSSYNEQFF	TGCGCCAGCAGCCCCCTCCCGGGAAGCTCCTACAATGAGCAGTTCTTC
TRBD1	TRBJ1-6	TRBV11-2	few	CASSLDVTGPFNSPLHF	TGTGCCAGCAGCTTAGATGTGACAGGGCCGTTTAATTCACCCCTCCACTTT
TRBD1	TRBJ2-5	TRBV5-8	once	CASSLQGARETQYF	TGTGCCAGCAGCCTACAGGGGGCTCGGGAGACCCAGTACTTC
.	TRBJ2-5	TRBV2	.	CASSEYRRQETQYF	TGTGCCAGCAGTGAATACAGACGACAAGAGACCCAGTACTTC
TRBD1	TRBJ2-7	TRBV6-5	few	CASSQQGAVSYEQYF	TGTGCCAGCAGTCAGCAGGGGGCGGTCTCCTACGAGCAGTACTTC
TRBD2	TRBJ2-2	TRBV2	.	CASSGLADNTGELFF	TGTGCCAGCAGTGGACTAGCGGATAACACCGGGGAGCTGTTTTTT
.	TRBJ1-5	TRBV21-1	.	CASSGDRGVRQPQHF	TGTGCCAGCAGCGGGGACAGAGGGGTTCGTCAGCCCCAGCATTTT
TRBD2	TRBJ2-1	TRBV27	.	CASSWGGGDNEQFF	TGTGCCAGCAGTTGGGGCGGGGGTGACAATGAGCAGTTCTTC
TRBD1	TRBJ1-4	TRBV28	.	CASSSGQRGEKLFF	TGTGCCAGCAGTTCGGGACAGAGAGGAGAAAAACTGTTTTTT
TRBD2	TRBJ2-6	TRBV28	once	CASSLIGGVGANVLTF	TGTGCCAGCAGTTTAATCGGGGGGGTCGGGGCCAACGTCCTGACTTTC
.	TRBJ1-3	TRBV4-2	once	CASSQGPDRHRNTIYF	TGTGCCAGCAGCCAAGGCCCAGACAGGCACAGAAACACCATATATTTT
.	TRBJ1-4	TRBV24-1	once	CATRLTKLFF	TGTGCCACCAGACTCACTAAACTGTTTTTT
.	TRBJ2-3	TRBV28	once	CASSLSRSSKNTQYF	TGTGCCAGCAGTTTATCCCGCTCTAGCAAAAATACGCAGTATTTT
TRBD2	TRBJ2-5	TRBV9	.	CASSPTAGEKTQYF	TGTGCCAGCAGCCCGACAGCGGGGGAAAAGACCCAGTACTTC
TRBD2	TRBJ2-7	TRBV13	.	CASSHRGVVHGEQYF	TGTGCCAGCAGCCACCGGGGGGTAGTCCATGGGGAGCAGTACTTC
TRBD2	TRBJ2-5	TRBV11-2	.	CASSFLAGGETQYF	TGTGCCAGCAGCTTTCTAGCGGGAGGTGAGACCCAGTACTTC
.	TRBJ2-7	TRBV6-5	.	CASNGWSVGYEQYF	TGTGCCAGTAACGGGTGGAGCGTCGGCTACGAGCAGTACTTC
TRBD1	TRBJ2-3	TRBV28	once	CASSSGQDLTQYF	TGTGCCAGCAGTTCAGGACAGGACCTTACGCAGTATTTT
.	TRBJ1-1	TRBV11-2	.	CASTAGYLSNTEAFF	TGTGCCAGCACCGCAGGGTACTTATCGAACACTGAAGCTTTCTTT